Listed here are 27 T cell receptor beta chains from one sample, sequenced in a study of OX40 agonist ivuxolimab in advanced cancers. Assay: immunoSEQ multiplex PCR; the TCRdb copy retains only in-frame clones and omits some. This table holds about 63,000 clones, 70% to 90% found once. The material sequenced was CD4+ or CD8+ T cells sorted from blood, taken in a trial of the OX40 agonist ivuxolimab. The receptors were gathered from an adult with an advanced solid tumor such as melanoma, head and neck, liver or kidney cancer.

This rearrangement joins TRBV6-1 to TRBJ1-5; 8 bases match TRBD1. Germline V gene lookup returns CDR1 MNHNS and CDR2 SASEGT. V trimming: 2 bases; J trimming: 4 bases; junction bases outside the gene matches: 4. CDR3 length: 15 amino acids. The CDR3 reads CASSERQGANQPQHF. In nucleotides, the CDR3 is TGTGCCAGCAGTGAACGTCAGGGGGCTAATCAGCCCCAGCATTTT.

The V and J genes are TRBV2 and TRBJ2-7; TRBD2 matches 14 bases. The germline V gene encodes CDR1 SNHLY and CDR2 FYNNEI. Trimming at V came to 6 bases and at J to 6 bases, leaving 7 bases not matched to a gene. The CDR3 sequence is 15 residues long. The CDR3 is CASSPGTSGSVEQYF. As DNA, the CDR3 is TGTGCCAGCAGCCCCGGGACTAGCGGGAGTGTCGAGCAGTACTTC.

This chain connects TRBV13 to TRBJ2-1; TRBD2 might be the D (6 bases). The CDR3 extends over 16 amino acids. Trimming removed 5 bases at V and 10 bases at J, with 24 bases between. From germline, CDR1 is PRHDT and CDR2 FYEKMQ (reference sequence). The CDR3 here is CASSATGTPPLREQFF. The CDR3 DNA reads TGTGCCAGCAGCGCCACCGGGACTCCCCCCCTTCGGGAGCAGTTCTTC.

The chain links TRBV6-1 to TRBJ2-7; D is possibly TRBD1 (7 bases). Deletions cut 6 bases from V and 6 bases from J, with 21 bases between. Germline V lookup: CDR1 MNHNS, CDR2 SASEGT. The CDR3 consists of 15 residues. The CDR3 loop reads CASSKGGGGAGEQYF. For the CDR3, the DNA is TGTGCCAGCAGCAAAGGTGGAGGGGGCGCGGGCGAGCAGTACTTC.

J is TRBJ2-5 and V is TRBV10-1; D is perhaps TRBD2 (5 bases). The germline V gene has CDR1 WNHNN and CDR2 SYGVQD (reference sequence). V lost 4 bases, J lost 11 bases, and 17 bases lay in between. The CDR3 consists of 13 residues. The CDR3 DNA reads TGCGCCAGCAGTGTGAAGGCCACCGGGGAGCAGTACTTC. Its translation: CASSVKATGEQYF.

The V and J genes are TRBV7-8 and TRBJ2-7; no firm D call. The CDR3 loop spans 12 amino acids. Trimming removed 5 bases from V and 2 bases from J, with 7 bases in between. Germline V gene data show CDR1 as SGHVS and CDR2 as FQNEAQ. Here the CDR3 DNA reads TGTGCCAGCAGCCCTAATACCTACGAGCAGTACTTC. It codes for CASSPNTYEQYF.

The rearrangement joins TRBV7-9 to TRBJ1-2; D is unresolved. Trimming left V 7 bases short and J 4 bases short, with 13 bases between. This CDR3 region has 13 residues. In germline, CDR1 is SEHNR, CDR2 FQNEAQ (reference sequence). CDR3 residues: CASTRLGTYGYTF. CDR3 in DNA: TGTGCCAGCACCCGTCTCGGCACCTATGGCTACACCTTC.

CDR3 in amino acids: CASSGSSGANVLTF. The CDR3 nucleotides read TGTGCCAGCAGTGGGAGCTCTGGGGCCAACGTCCTGACTTTC. V is TRBV9 and J is TRBJ2-6, with a possible D match to TRBD2 (5 bases). Germline CDR1 reads SGDLS; CDR2 reads YYNGEE. The germline V and J ends were trimmed by 5 bases and 0 bases, with 6 bases remaining between them. This CDR3 spans 14 amino acids.

In this sample, this clone turned up a few times. The chain uses TRBV29-1 and TRBJ1-2, with a weak D call TRBD1 (6 bases). V lost 4 bases to trimming and J lost 1 base, with 7 bases between them. The CDR3 runs 12 residues. Germline values: CDR1 SQVTM, CDR2 ANQGSEA. CDR3 in amino acids: CSVGTVNYGYTF. The DNA for the CDR3 is TGCAGCGTTGGGACAGTTAACTATGGCTACACCTTC.

A few counts support this clone. The V and J genes are TRBV10-3 and TRBJ2-7; 8 bases match TRBD1. Germline assignment: CDR1 ENHRY and CDR2 SYGVKD. The CDR3 length is 13 residues. After removal of 10 bases from V and 3 bases from J, the junction contained 8 bases not matched to a gene. CDR3 bases: TGTGCCACGACCTCAGGGGGCGGCTACGAGCAGTACTTC. This translates into CATTSGGGYEQYF.

The V and J genes are TRBV19 and TRBJ1-5; weak D call: TRBD1 (6 bases). Trimming cost V 5 bases and J 3 bases, with 14 bases left between them. Per the germline V gene, CDR1 is LNHDA and CDR2 is SQIVND (reference sequence). This CDR3 comprises 15 residues. CDR3 bases: TGTGCCAGTAGTCCCAAGGACAGCCTCAATCAGCCCCAGCATTTT. Protein sequence: CASSPKDSLNQPQHF.

The chain employs TRBV27 and TRBJ2-3, with no clear D. The CDR3 length is 14 residues. In germline, CDR1 is MNHEY, CDR2 SMNVEV (reference sequence). V dropped 1 base and J dropped 0 bases, with 5 bases sitting between them. The CDR3: CASSLFASTDTQYF. The CDR3 DNA is TGTGCCAGCAGTTTATTTGCTAGCACAGATACGCAGTATTTT.

This clone was counted a few times. This chain connects TRBV4-2 to TRBJ2-1, with 14 bases matching TRBD2. V gave up 4 bases and J gave up 0 bases; unmatched junction bases: 11. Looked up from germline, CDR1 is LGHNA and CDR2 is YNFKEQ. The CDR3 is 20 amino acids. CDR3 amino acids: CASSLNPGTSGGSSYNEQFF. The CDR3 DNA reads as TGTGCCAGCAGCCTTAATCCCGGGACTAGCGGGGGAAGCTCCTACAATGAGCAGTTCTTC.

This chain joins TRBV12-5 and TRBJ2-3; D gene unclear. Germline CDR1 LGHNT, CDR2 FRNRAP. The CDR3 is 11 amino acids. Trimming took off 6 bases at V and 4 bases at J, with 5 bases between the two ends. CDR3 amino acids: CASGTADTQYF. CDR3 in DNA: TGTGCTAGTGGAACTGCAGATACGCAGTATTTT.

The chain is built from TRBV5-6 and TRBJ1-2; D ambiguous. Looked up from germline, CDR1 is SGHDT and CDR2 is YYEEEE. The CDR3 spans 14 residues. Trimming left V 4 bases short and J 7 bases short, with 17 bases between. The CDR3 region is CASSPPSARSGYTF. CDR3 nucleotide sequence: TGTGCCAGCAGCCCACCGTCTGCACGTTCTGGCTACACCTTC.

The rearrangement joins TRBV11-2 to TRBJ2-1, with D tentatively TRBD2 (5 bases). Germline values: CDR1 SGHAT, CDR2 FQNNGV. Deletions cut 5 bases from V and 1 base from J, with 12 bases between. The CDR3 is 15 residues long. The CDR3 sequence is CASSRQPGSYNEQFF. CDR3 in DNA: TGTGCCAGCAGCCGCCAGCCGGGATCCTACAATGAGCAGTTCTTC.

The table lists this clone with a count of one. The V and J genes are TRBV30 and TRBJ2-6; D gene unclear. The CDR3 runs to 13 residues. From germline, CDR1 is GTSNPN and CDR2 SVGIG (reference sequence). V lost 7 bases and J lost 1, with 8 bases in between. Here the CDR3 reads CASPGSGANVLTF. DNA for the CDR3: TGTGCCTCTCCGGGTTCTGGGGCCAACGTCCTGACTTTC.

The chain recombines TRBV6-1 with TRBJ2-7; possible D gene TRBD1, 5 bases. CDR3 length equals 13 residues. CDR1 is MNHNS and CDR2 is SASEGT in the germline V gene. V lost 7 bases to trimming and J lost 0 bases, with 10 bases between them. Here the CDR3 reads CASNRRGSYEQYF. In DNA, the CDR3 is TGTGCCAGCAATCGAAGGGGCTCCTACGAGCAGTACTTC.

This sequence joins TRBV7-8 and TRBJ2-7; TRBD2 aligns across 8 bases. The CDR3 covers 14 residues. Trimming removed 5 bases from V and 2 bases from J; junction bases left unmatched: 5. The germline V gene encodes CDR1 SGHVS and CDR2 FQNEAQ. CDR3 coding DNA: TGTGCCAGCAGCGTCACTAGCGGAACCTACGAGCAGTACTTC. Protein product: CASSVTSGTYEQYF.

The chain has TRBV7-2 and TRBJ2-3, with D perhaps TRBD2 (6 bases). The V gene lost 3 bases and the J gene lost 7 bases, with 17 bases spanning the gap. From germline, CDR1 is SGHTA and CDR2 FQGNSA. CDR3 length: 15 residues. CDR3 amino acids: CASSLGRRDLYTQYF. The CDR3 nucleotides are TGTGCCAGCAGCTTGGGCCGGCGGGATCTATATACGCAGTATTTT.

The genes are TRBV2 and TRBJ2-5; D is ambiguous. CDR3 length: 11 amino acids. Germline CDR1 SNHLY, CDR2 FYNNEI. V was pared by 2 bases and J by 5 bases, with 3 bases between. The CDR3 bases are TGTGCCAGCAGTGAATACGAGACCCAGTACTTC. Residues: CASSEYETQYF.

V and J are TRBV15 and TRBJ1-1, with TRBD1 as a possible D gene (6 bases). The germline gives CDR1 LNHNV, CDR2 YYDKDF (reference sequence). This CDR3 contains 13 residues. V dropped 3 bases and J dropped 1 base, with 6 bases sitting between them. The CDR3 region has the DNA TGTGCCACCAGCAGGACAGGGAACACTGAAGCTTTCTTT. Its protein is CATSRTGNTEAFF.

This chain's CDR3 is CASSRPRGANEKLFF. The DNA for the CDR3 is TGTGCCAGCAGTCGACCTAGGGGAGCTAATGAAAAACTGTTTTTT. The rearrangement uses TRBV6-1 and TRBJ1-4; D perhaps matches TRBD1 (5 bases). The CDR3 runs to 15 residues. Trimming removed 5 bases at V and 3 bases at J, with 13 bases between. The V gene's germline CDR1 is MNHNS and CDR2 SASEGT.

J is TRBJ2-5 and V is TRBV7-9; D is possibly TRBD1 (5 bases). The CDR3 sequence is 13 residues long. V lost 5 bases, J lost 6 bases, and 13 bases lay in between. Germline V CDR1 and CDR2: SEHNR, FQNEAQ (reference sequence). The CDR3 bases are TGTGCCAGCAGCCAGCAGGGTGGAAAGACCCAGTACTTC. It specifies CASSQQGGKTQYF.

The gene calls are TRBV7-9 and TRBJ2-7; perhaps TRBD2 as D (6 bases). The V end lost 0 bases, the J end lost 5 bases, and 14 bases lay between the germline ends. In germline, CDR1 is SEHNR, CDR2 FQNEAQ (reference sequence). The CDR3 is 15 residues long. CDR3 bases: TGTGCCAGCAGCTTAGCCGGGGGTCTTGAACACGAGCAGTACTTC. Its protein is CASSLAGGLEHEQYF.

This chain connects TRBV2 to TRBJ1-3; no clear D. V lost 5 bases and J 0 bases, leaving 8 bases between the germline ends. Germline CDR1 reads SNHLY; CDR2 reads FYNNEI. The CDR3 is 14 residues long. CDR3 residues: CASSPQISGNTIYF. Here the CDR3 DNA reads TGTGCCAGCAGTCCCCAGATCTCTGGAAACACCATATATTTT. Complete variable domain (other parts from reference TRBV2 and TRBJ1-3): EPEVTQTPSHQVTQMGQEVILRCVPISNHLYFYWYRQILGQKVEFLVSFYNNEISEKSEIFDDQFSVERPDGSNFTLKIRSTKLEDSAMYFCASSPQISGNTIYFGEGSWLTVV.

This chain connects TRBV7-2 to TRBJ2-2; 9 bases line up with TRBD2. Losses at the gene ends were 6 bases for V and 7 bases for J; bases not matched to a gene: 6. CDR3 length: 14 residues. Per germline, CDR1 SGHTA and CDR2 FQGNSA. CDR3 sequence reads: CASRSGTSYGELFF. Here the CDR3 DNA reads TGTGCCAGCAGATCCGGGACTAGCTACGGGGAGCTGTTTTTT.